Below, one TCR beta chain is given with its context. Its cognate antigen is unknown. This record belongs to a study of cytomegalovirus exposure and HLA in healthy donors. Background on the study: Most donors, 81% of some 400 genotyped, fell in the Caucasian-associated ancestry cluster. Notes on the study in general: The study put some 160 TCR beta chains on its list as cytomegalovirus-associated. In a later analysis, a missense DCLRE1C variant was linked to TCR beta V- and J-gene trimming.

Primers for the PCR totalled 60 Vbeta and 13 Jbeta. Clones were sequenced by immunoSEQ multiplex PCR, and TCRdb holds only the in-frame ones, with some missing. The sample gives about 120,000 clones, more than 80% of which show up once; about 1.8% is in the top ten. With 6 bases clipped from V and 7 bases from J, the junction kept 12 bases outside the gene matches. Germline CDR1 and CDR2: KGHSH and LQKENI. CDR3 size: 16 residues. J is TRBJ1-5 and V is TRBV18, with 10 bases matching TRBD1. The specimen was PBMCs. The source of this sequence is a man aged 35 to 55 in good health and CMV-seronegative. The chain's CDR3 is CASSLKLDRGQQPQHF. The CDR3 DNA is TGTGCCAGCTCTTTAAAATTAGACAGGGGGCAGCAGCCCCAGCATTTT.